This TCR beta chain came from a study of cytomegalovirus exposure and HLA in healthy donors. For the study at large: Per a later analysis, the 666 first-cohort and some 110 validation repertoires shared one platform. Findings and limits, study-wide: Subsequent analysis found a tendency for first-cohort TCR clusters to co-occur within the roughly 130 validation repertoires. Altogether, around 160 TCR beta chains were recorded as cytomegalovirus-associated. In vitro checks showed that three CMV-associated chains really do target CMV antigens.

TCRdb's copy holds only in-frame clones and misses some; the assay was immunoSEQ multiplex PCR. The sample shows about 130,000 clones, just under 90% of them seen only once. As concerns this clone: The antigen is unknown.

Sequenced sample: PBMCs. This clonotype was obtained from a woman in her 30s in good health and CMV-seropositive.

Written as DNA, the CDR3 is TGTGCCAGTAGAGGCGGAAACACTGAAGCTTTCTTT. Amino acids: CASRGGNTEAFF. The V gene is TRBV19, the J gene TRBJ1-1; D gene ambiguous. Trimming took off 6 bases at V and 2 bases at J, with 7 bases between the two ends. Per the germline V gene, CDR1 is LNHDA and CDR2 is SQIVND (reference sequence). This CDR3 is built from 12 residues.